This T cell receptor (beta chain) was captured in a study of PD-L1 blockade in urothelial cancer. Study at large: Most patients, about 85% of the roughly 30, were males with bladder-origin cancer. Each participant's history included 0 to 3 prior chemotherapy regimens. Whole-study results and caveats: TCR clonality was measured in pretreatment peripheral blood. Clonality below the median predicted better survival.

Time point noted: pretreatment peripheral blood. Only in-frame clones appear in the TCRdb table, and some are missing; sequencing was by immunoSEQ multiplex PCR. The sample lists tens of thousands of clones, about three quarters occurring once. This clone was detected ten times or more. Its antigen is unidentified. The TCR originated in a man between 65 and 85 years old with urothelial cancer. Sequenced here: PBMCs, sampled around atezolizumab (anti-PD-L1) treatment.

The CDR3 region is CASSRVGQGNYEQYF. The CDR3 region has the DNA TGTGCCAGCAGCCGTGTTGGACAGGGGAACTACGAGCAGTACTTC. The genes are TRBV7-8 and TRBJ2-7, with 9 bases aligning to TRBD1. This CDR3 contains 15 residues. The germline V gene encodes CDR1 SGHVS and CDR2 FQNEAQ. The V and J ends lost 5 bases and 3 bases, in that order; junction bases with no gene match: 8.